What follows are 27 T cell receptor beta chains derived from one specimen sequenced in a study of vaccination and CD4 T cells after COVID-19. Treatment in this sample: roughly 10-day PBMC culture with coronavirus spike peptide pools or control peptides (ViraFEST assay). No antigen is known for these receptors. The Oncomine TCR Beta short-read assay was applied to DNA of cultured CD4+ T cells. Each CDR3 protein is one row after TCRdb ran MiXCR on the PCR reads. The sample has 5,500 to 9,000 distinct CDR3 sequences, about half seen once. Sequenced material: CD4+ T cells from blood, cultured in vitro. These receptor sequences come from a human donor who had recovered from COVID-19.

This clonotype is classed as large. The J gene is TRBJ2-1, the V gene TRBV27, with D perhaps matching TRBD2 (5 bases). The length of the CDR3 is 14 residues. Deletions cut 3 bases from V and 7 bases from J, with 13 bases between. CDR1 and CDR2 from the germline V gene are MNHEY and SMNVEV (reference sequence). The CDR3 DNA is TGTGCCAGCAGTTTTCAGGCCTCGGGGAATGAGCAGTTCTTC. Amino acid sequence: CASSFQASGNEQFF.

The gene calls are TRBV19 and TRBJ1-1, with D unclear. This CDR3 has 13 amino acids. V lost 7 bases and J 0 bases, leaving 9 bases between the germline ends. The V gene's germline CDR1 is LNHDA and CDR2 SQIVND (reference sequence). The CDR3 DNA follows: TGTGCCAGTACGGGGATCATGAACACTGAAGCTTTCTTT. The encoded protein is CASTGIMNTEAFF.

The genes are TRBV7-2 and TRBJ2-7, with 7 nucleotides matching TRBD1. The CDR3 has 12 amino acids. V was clipped by 1 base and J by 6 bases; unmatched bases: 0. The germline V gene has CDR1 SGHTA and CDR2 FQGNSA. This CDR3 is CASSLDRGEQYF. The CDR3 coding sequence is TGTGCCAGCAGCTTAGACAGGGGCGAGCAGTACTTC.

The V gene is TRBV5-4, the J gene TRBJ2-1; 7 positions match TRBD2. The germline V gene has CDR1 SGHNT and CDR2 YYREEE (reference sequence). The V gene end was trimmed by 4 bases and the J gene end by 6 bases; junction bases not matched to a gene: 10. This CDR3 is 15 amino acids long. The CDR3 nucleotides read TGTGCCAGCAGCGCAATGGGGACTACCCGCAATGAGCAGTTCTTC. Its translation is CASSAMGTTRNEQFF.

The chain carries TRBV2 and TRBJ2-6; D is uncertain. V was pared by 8 bases and J by 4 bases, with 12 bases between. This CDR3 comprises 14 residues. The V gene's germline CDR1 is SNHLY and CDR2 FYNNEI. The CDR3 protein is CASQLLVGANVLTF. In nucleotides, the CDR3 is TGTGCCAGCCAGCTGTTAGTGGGGGCCAACGTCCTGACTTTC. Filled out from reference TRBV2 and TRBJ2-6, the complete variable domain reads EPEVTQTPSHQVTQMGQEVILRCVPISNHLYFYWYRQILGQKVEFLVSFYNNEISEKSEIFDDQFSVERPDGSNFTLKIRSTKLEDSAMYFCASQLLVGANVLTFGAGSRLTVL.

This clonotype was seen a handful of times. CDR3 in DNA: TGTGCCATCAGTGAGTCGGGAGATACGCAGTATTTT. Translating it yields CAISESGDTQYF. The V call is TRBV10-3, the J call TRBJ2-3; no definite D call. Trimming left V 0 bases short and J 5 bases short, with 3 bases between. The germline V gene has CDR1 ENHRY and CDR2 SYGVKD. The CDR3 is 12 residues long.

This clonotype showed up just a few times. This chain connects TRBV20-1 to TRBJ1-1, with D possibly matching TRBD1 (5 bases). The germline CDR1 and CDR2 sequences are DFQATT and SNEGSKA (reference sequence). CDR3 length equals 12 residues. Trimming pared 4 bases from V and 0 bases from J, leaving 6 bases between. In DNA, the CDR3 is TGCAGTGCTACAGGGTTGAACACTGAAGCTTTCTTT. It yields the protein CSATGLNTEAFF.

The chain has TRBV29-1 and TRBJ1-3; D unclear. Looked up from germline, CDR1 is SQVTM and CDR2 is ANQGSEA. The CDR3 contains 12 residues. Trimming cost V 3 bases and J 4 bases, with 7 bases left between them. The CDR3 region is CSVDGGGNTIYF. CDR3 nucleotides: TGCAGCGTTGATGGTGGAGGAAACACCATATATTTT. Full variable domain (rest looked up from reference TRBV29-1 and TRBJ1-3): SAVISQKPSRDICQRGTSLTIQCQVDSQVTMMFWYRQQPGQSLTLIATANQGSEATYESGFVIDKFPISRPNLTFSTLTVSNMSPEDSSIYLCSVDGGGNTIYFGEGSWLTVV.

The chain joins TRBV2 to TRBJ1-5; TRBD1 matches 12 bases. Germline lookup yields CDR1 SNHLY and CDR2 FYNNEI. After removal of 7 bases from V and 7 bases from J, the junction contained 5 bases not matched to a gene. CDR3 length equals 14 residues. CDR3 coding DNA: TGTGCCAGCACTGGGACAGGGGGCGAGCAGCCCCAGCATTTT. Its translation: CASTGTGGEQPQHF. Variable domain in full (rest from reference TRBV2 and TRBJ1-5): EPEVTQTPSHQVTQMGQEVILRCVPISNHLYFYWYRQILGQKVEFLVSFYNNEISEKSEIFDDQFSVERPDGSNFTLKIRSTKLEDSAMYFCASTGTGGEQPQHFGDGTRLSIL.

In its sample, this clonotype was seen a few times. Here the CDR3 reads CASSSPGQIYGYTF. For the CDR3, the DNA is TGTGCCAGCAGTTCACCGGGACAGATCTATGGCTACACCTTC. The chain combines TRBV6-5 with TRBJ1-2; TRBD1 aligns across 7 bases. The V segment lost 4 bases and the J segment 4 bases; nucleotides outside the gene matches: 6. The CDR3 is 14 amino acids. CDR1 and CDR2 from the germline V gene are MNHEY and SVGAGI.

The V call is TRBV7-2, the J call TRBJ2-2; 7 nucleotides align to TRBD1. Germline CDR1 and CDR2: SGHTA and FQGNSA. Unmatched junction bases numbered 9, after V lost 3 bases and J lost 5 bases. This CDR3 contains 16 residues. The CDR3: CASSFTRDSATGELFF. CDR3 in DNA: TGTGCCAGCAGCTTTACCCGGGACAGCGCGACCGGGGAGCTGTTTTTT.

CDR3 DNA sequence: TGCGCCAGCAGCCAAGGGCAGGGATTTACCTACGAGCAGTACTTC. Protein product: CASSQGQGFTYEQYF. The chain is built from TRBV4-1 and TRBJ2-7; perhaps TRBD1 as D (5 bases). Trimming shortened V by 1 base and J by 2 bases, and 12 bases separated the two germline ends. Germline lookup yields CDR1 MGHRA and CDR2 YSYEKL. The CDR3 sequence is 15 residues long.

This clonotype was seen a handful of times. The gene calls are TRBV6-1 and TRBJ2-2, with 10 bases identical to TRBD1. This CDR3 region has 15 residues. In germline, CDR1 is MNHNS, CDR2 SASEGT. J was trimmed by 6 bases and V by 6 bases; bases with no gene match: 7. The CDR3 is CASSKGQGIPGELFF. CDR3 DNA sequence: TGTGCCAGCAGCAAGGGACAGGGGATCCCCGGGGAGCTGTTTTTT.

In this sample, this clonotype turned up a few times. The chain joins TRBV21-1 to TRBJ2-4; whether TRBD2, the table's D call, matches the DNA was not checked. TRBV21-1 is annotated as a pseudogene. The CDR3 has 16 amino acids. This CDR3 reads CASSKERVIAKNIQYF. In DNA form, the CDR3 reads TGTGCCAGCAGCAAAGAGAGGGTGATAGCCAAAAACATTCAGTACTTC.

This clonotype is deemed medium-sized. This chain connects TRBV2 to TRBJ1-1, with TRBD1 as a possible D gene (5 bases). The V gene's germline CDR1 is SNHLY and CDR2 FYNNEI. V was pared by 3 bases and J by 5 bases, with 13 bases between. The CDR3 length is 14 residues. In DNA form, the CDR3 reads TGTGCCAGCAGTGAGTGGGGGGAAGGGACTGAAGCTTTCTTT. Amino acid sequence: CASSEWGEGTEAFF.

This sequence joins TRBV19 and TRBJ1-5, with D possibly being TRBD1 (5 bases). Germline CDR1 and CDR2: LNHDA and SQIVND (reference sequence). There are 17 residues in the CDR3. V lost 3 bases, J lost 2 bases, and 17 bases lay in between. The CDR3 region is CASSIRPGSERNQPQHF. The CDR3 DNA follows: TGTGCCAGTAGTATTCGCCCAGGGAGTGAACGCAATCAGCCCCAGCATTTT.

The chain carries TRBV7-3 and TRBJ2-4; 7 bases match TRBD2. The V gene's germline CDR1 is SGHTA and CDR2 FQGTGA. Unmatched junction bases numbered 5, after V lost 4 bases and J lost 8 bases. This CDR3 is 13 amino acids long. CDR3 residues: CASSSGRGDIQYF. In DNA, the CDR3 is TGTGCCAGCAGCTCGGGCCGGGGGGACATTCAGTACTTC.

The table lists this clonotype with a few counts. The chain uses TRBV19 and TRBJ1-6; TRBD1 matches at 7 bases. The CDR3 has 14 residues. Trimming at V came to 6 bases and at J to 7 bases, leaving 6 bases not matched to a gene. Per the germline V gene, CDR1 is LNHDA and CDR2 is SQIVND (reference sequence). This CDR3 is CASRVGTENSPLHF. CDR3 in DNA: TGTGCCAGTAGGGTTGGGACAGAGAATTCACCCCTCCACTTT. The full variable domain, in which reference TRBV19 and TRBJ1-6 provide the parts outside the CDR3, is DGGITQSPKYLFRKEGQNVTLSCEQNLNHDAMYWYRQDPGQGLRLIYYSQIVNDFQKGDIAEGYSVSREKKESFPLTVTSAQKNPTAFYLCASRVGTENSPLHFGNGTRLTVT.

The chain couples TRBV5-8 to TRBJ1-5, with TRBD1 as a possible D gene (5 bases). The V gene lost 0 bases and the J gene lost 7 bases, with 11 bases spanning the gap. Germline loops: CDR1 SGHTS, CDR2 YDEGEE. This CDR3 contains 14 residues. CDR3 in DNA: TGTGCCAGCAGCTTGGGCAGGGTGGGCCAGCCCCAGCATTTT. This translates into CASSLGRVGQPQHF. Variable domain in full (rest from reference TRBV5-8 and TRBJ1-5): EAGVTQSPTHLIKTRGQQATLRCSPISGHTSVYWYQQALGLGLQFLLWYDEGEERNRGNFPPRFSGRQFPNYSSELNVNALELEDSALYLCASSLGRVGQPQHFGDGTRLSIL.

The V gene is TRBV5-4, the J gene TRBJ1-1, with D hard to call. Deletions cut 0 bases from V and 4 bases from J, with 13 bases between. CDR1 is SGHNT, CDR2 YYREEE, per germline (reference sequence). CDR3 length: 15 residues. The CDR3 sequence: CASSLGGVGGTEAFF. The CDR3, as DNA: TGTGCCAGCAGCTTGGGCGGGGTTGGTGGCACTGAAGCTTTCTTT.

V and J are TRBV11-2 and TRBJ1-2; D is possibly TRBD1 (5 bases). Germline V lookup: CDR1 SGHAT, CDR2 FQNNGV. The CDR3 loop spans 13 amino acids. V gave up 9 bases and J gave up 8 bases, with 19 bases separating them. The chain's CDR3 is CASSNPGYGGYTF. The CDR3 DNA is TGTGCCAGTAGCAACCCAGGGTACGGAGGCTACACCTTC.

This clonotype was counted a few times. The chain couples TRBV20-1 to TRBJ1-4; a possible D gene is TRBD1 (5 bases). CDR3 size: 14 residues. Trimming pared 0 bases from V and 8 bases from J, leaving 13 bases between. CDR1 and CDR2 (germline): DFQATT, SNEGSKA (reference sequence). CDR3 in DNA: TGCAGTGCTAGAGAGGGGGGGTCCCTAGAAAAACTGTTTTTT. It encodes CSAREGGSLEKLFF.

In this sample, this clonotype turned up once. The CDR3 nucleotides read TGTGCCAGCAGCCCCTCGCTAGCGGGAGTCGACACCGGGGAGCTGTTTTTT. As protein: CASSPSLAGVDTGELFF. V and J are TRBV4-2 and TRBJ2-2; 10 positions match TRBD2. Germline V gene sequence: CDR1 LGHNA, CDR2 YNFKEQ. This CDR3 has 17 residues. V gave up 4 bases and J gave up 3 bases; unmatched junction bases: 8.

V gene TRBV4-1 combines with J gene TRBJ1-1; D gene uncertain. Germline V lookup: CDR1 MGHRA, CDR2 YSYEKL. The CDR3 totals 16 residues. The germline V and J ends were trimmed by 5 bases and 1 base, with 17 bases remaining between them. Here the CDR3 DNA reads TGCGCCAGCAGCTCTGCGGTCCCCCAACGGAACACTGAAGCTTTCTTT. Amino acid sequence: CASSSAVPQRNTEAFF.

The V and J genes are TRBV20-1 and TRBJ2-7; D is unresolved. The CDR3 totals 15 residues. V was cut by 2 bases and J by 0 bases, with 14 bases left in between. Germline V gene sequence: CDR1 DFQATT, CDR2 SNEGSKA (reference sequence). The CDR3 is CSARLRYPNSYEQYF. The DNA for the CDR3 is TGCAGTGCTAGATTACGGTACCCTAACTCCTACGAGCAGTACTTC.

CDR3 bases: TGCAGTGCTAGAGATCATGGCAGGGTAGGCACTGAAGCTTTCTTT. It codes for CSARDHGRVGTEAFF. The chain combines TRBV20-1 with TRBJ1-1, with a tentative D call TRBD1 (5 bases). V was cut by 0 bases and J by 4 bases, with 15 bases left in between. Germline CDR1 reads DFQATT; CDR2 reads SNEGSKA (reference sequence). CDR3 size: 15 residues.

The chain joins TRBV25-1 to TRBJ1-2; no reliable D call. Germline CDR1 and CDR2: MGHDK and SYGVNS. V lost 3 bases and J lost 4, with 15 bases in between. This CDR3 contains 15 residues. This CDR3 reads CASSDMGLLPYGYTF. CDR3 nucleotide sequence: TGTGCCAGCAGTGATATGGGTTTATTACCCTATGGCTACACCTTC.